This T cell receptor beta chain was recovered during a study of a mutant IDH1 vaccine in newly diagnosed glioma. Looking at the study overall: Investigators started vaccination 4-6 weeks after radiotherapy alone, or with temozolomide cycles. The therapy given earlier, which was standard therapy, consisted of radiotherapy, temozolomide, or both, and most of the patients received both.

Indicated time point: week 35, safety follow-up. The investigators gave 300 ug of mutant IDH1 20-mer peptide in each vaccine dose, together with topical imiquimod. Eight vaccinations went to patients in weeks 1, 3, 5, 7, 11, 15, 19, 23. New WHO grade 3 or 4 IDH1-mutant, ATRX-lost astrocytomas were present in all donors. Profiling relied on immunoSEQ multiplex PCR, and the TCRdb table lists in-frame clones only, not all of them. In the table there are about 32,000 clones, about four fifths of which are singletons. V was pared by 6 bases and J by 4 bases, with 28 bases between. The V gene's germline CDR1 is SNHLY and CDR2 FYNNEI. The CDR3 extends over 18 amino acids. A remark on this clone: Its target is unknown.

The sequence was obtained from a woman in her late teens or twenties with glioma. The chain links TRBV2 to TRBJ2-7; D may be TRBD2 (6 bases). The sample here was PBMCs, taken from a glioma patient whose treatment included an IDH1 peptide vaccine. The CDR3 spells CASSETEQGTSIGYEQYF. The CDR3 DNA reads TGTGCCAGCAGCGAAACCGAACAAGGGACTTCAATAGGGTACGAGCAGTACTTC. Full variable domain (outside the CDR3, taken from reference TRBV2 and TRBJ2-7): EPEVTQTPSHQVTQMGQEVILRCVPISNHLYFYWYRQILGQKVEFLVSFYNNEISEKSEIFDDQFSVERPDGSNFTLKIRSTKLEDSAMYFCASSETEQGTSIGYEQYFGPGTRLTVT.